The clone carrying this T cell receptor (beta chain) was recorded many times. Its specificity is unknown. Study processing details: Between-group CDR3 differences, defined by clinicopathological status, yielded a distant-metastasis classifier for papillary thyroid cancer. MiXCR was used by TCRdb to re-call the PCR reads. TCRdb assigned the V and J calls; the authors' analysis was not used. This table has tens of thousands of clones, more than 9.5% appearing once. The data belong to a study of metastatic and nonmetastatic thyroid tumors. Study-level background: Across peripheral blood and tumor or nodule tissue samples taken from malignant and benign thyroid patients, the repertoires were compared with one another.

Notes on the study in general: Benign nodules were reported to have significantly lower TCR beta diversity than malignant thyroid tumors, in blood and tumor.

There were no patients who had received any treatment before thyroid surgery. Sequenced: blood. The TCR was taken from a female donor with papillary thyroid cancer or a benign thyroid nodule (not recorded which). Some clones in this sample may be carry-over from other donors' samples.

Written as DNA, the CDR3 is TGCGCCAGCAGCCAAGAGGGCAGGGGTGAGACCCAGTACTTC. Protein: CASSQEGRGETQYF. The chain has TRBV4-3 and TRBJ2-5; the D gene is possibly TRBD1 (6 bases). With 0 bases removed from V and 5 bases from J, the gap between germline ends came to 10 bases. This CDR3 contains 14 residues. CDR1 LGHNA and CDR2 YSLEER come from the germline V gene.